Below are 8 T cell receptor beta chains sequenced from a single sample in a study of blood T cell repertoires in COVID-19. Libraries were prepared by immunoSEQ multiplex PCR; TCRdb keeps only in-frame clonotypes and omits some of them. The sample carries 350,000 to 550,000 clones, 80% to 90% recorded once. Input material: PBMCs or T cells enriched from blood (not recorded which). These TCRs come from a man aged 25-45 years who had recovered from COVID-19.

The chain links TRBV19 to TRBJ1-4, with 11 bases lining up with TRBD1. J was trimmed by 4 bases and V by 3 bases; bases with no gene match: 4. Germline values: CDR1 LNHDA, CDR2 SQIVND (reference sequence). The CDR3 has 16 residues. CDR3 coding DNA: TGTGCCAGTAGTATGGACAGGGGGCGCGGTAATGAAAAACTGTTTTTT. Translated, it gives CASSMDRGRGNEKLFF.

The chain combines TRBV28 with TRBJ2-5; D is uncertain. The CDR3 length is 13 residues. Germline assignment: CDR1 MDHEN and CDR2 SYDVKM. The V and J ends lost 3 bases and 5 bases respectively, with 10 bases between them. CDR3 bases: TGTGCCAGCAGTTTTAGAAACCCCGAGACCCAGTACTTC. Protein product: CASSFRNPETQYF.

This chain joins TRBV18 and TRBJ2-7; TRBD1 is a possible D gene (6 bases). The CDR3 is 14 amino acids. Germline CDR1 and CDR2: KGHSH and LQKENI. V was cut by 5 bases and J by 5 bases, with 16 bases left in between. The CDR3 DNA reads TGTGCCAGCTCATCACAAAGAGGGGGTAACGAGCAGTACTTC. Translating it yields CASSSQRGGNEQYF.

The chain recombines TRBV28 with TRBJ2-6; 13 nucleotides agree with TRBD2. The V segment lost 6 bases and the J segment 1 base; nucleotides outside the gene matches: 12. The germline CDR1 and CDR2 sequences are MDHEN and SYDVKM. The CDR3 loop spans 20 amino acids. CDR3 protein: CASSLAPGLAGVSGANVLTF. CDR3 coding DNA: TGTGCCAGCAGCCTCGCCCCTGGACTAGCGGGAGTGTCTGGGGCCAACGTCCTGACTTTC.

The chain carries TRBV30 and TRBJ1-1; D may be TRBD1 (5 bases). The germline V gene has CDR1 GTSNPN and CDR2 SVGIG (reference sequence). The CDR3 spans 13 residues. Trimming removed 0 bases at V and 4 bases at J, with 9 bases between. CDR3 nucleotides: TGTGCCTGGAGTGTATCAGGGCCCACTGAAGCTTTCTTT. Its protein product is CAWSVSGPTEAFF.

The rearrangement uses TRBV15 and TRBJ1-1; no definite D call. CDR1 and CDR2 (germline): LNHNV, YYDKDF (reference sequence). Trimming removed 0 bases from V and 1 base from J, with 6 bases in between. CDR3 length: 14 amino acids. In DNA, the CDR3 is TGTGCCACCAGCAGAGATCGGTGGAACACTGAAGCTTTCTTT. It codes for CATSRDRWNTEAFF.

The CDR3 bases are TGTGCCAGCAGCGTACTCGACAGGACGAGCTATGGCTACACCTTC. It yields the protein CASSVLDRTSYGYTF. V and J are TRBV9 and TRBJ1-2, with TRBD1 as a possible D gene (6 bases). The CDR3 loop spans 15 amino acids. Germline CDR1 is SGDLS and CDR2 is YYNGEE. Trimming shortened V by 1 base and J by 4 bases, and 14 bases separated the two germline ends.

The gene calls are TRBV5-1 and TRBJ2-2; D ambiguous. V was shortened by 1 base and J by 2 bases, with 6 bases between the two germline ends. CDR1 SGHRS and CDR2 YFSETQ come from the germline V gene. The CDR3 spans 14 residues. The CDR3 DNA reads TGCGCCAGCAGCTTGCGCAGAAACACCGGGGAGCTGTTTTTT. It encodes CASSLRRNTGELFF.